The T cell receptor (beta chain) described here comes from a study of beta chain features in type 1 diabetes. Study-level results: In these data, an HLA type influence on TCRB rearrangement remained unresolved. All four CD4+ subsets of Type 1 diabetes patients contained TCRB CDR3s that were moderately but significantly shorter.

The authors sorted CD4+ naive, central memory, regulatory and stem cell-like memory cells via CD45RO/CCR7/CD25/CD127/CD95/CD27. Germline CDR1 and CDR2: DFQATT and SNEGSKA (reference sequence). The V end was cut by 1 base, the J end by 7 bases, with 5 bases between. CDR3 length: 11 amino acids. To note about this clone: Antigen unknown. The identical CDR3 is also encoded by other nucleotide sequences in the sample.

TCRB transcripts that were expressed got sequenced, as all of the isolated RNA had been reverse transcribed. The method was immunoSEQ multiplex PCR; TCRdb's version includes in-frame clones alone and lacks a portion of them. The table shows about 340,000 clones, with about 13% occurring only once. Sample: naive CD4+ T cells from blood. V gene TRBV20-1 combines with J gene TRBJ2-1; no definite D call. This TCR derives from a woman between 18 and 29 years old with type 1 diabetes. The CDR3: CSARAGNEQFF. Written as DNA, the CDR3 is TGCAGTGCTAGAGCCGGGAATGAGCAGTTCTTC.